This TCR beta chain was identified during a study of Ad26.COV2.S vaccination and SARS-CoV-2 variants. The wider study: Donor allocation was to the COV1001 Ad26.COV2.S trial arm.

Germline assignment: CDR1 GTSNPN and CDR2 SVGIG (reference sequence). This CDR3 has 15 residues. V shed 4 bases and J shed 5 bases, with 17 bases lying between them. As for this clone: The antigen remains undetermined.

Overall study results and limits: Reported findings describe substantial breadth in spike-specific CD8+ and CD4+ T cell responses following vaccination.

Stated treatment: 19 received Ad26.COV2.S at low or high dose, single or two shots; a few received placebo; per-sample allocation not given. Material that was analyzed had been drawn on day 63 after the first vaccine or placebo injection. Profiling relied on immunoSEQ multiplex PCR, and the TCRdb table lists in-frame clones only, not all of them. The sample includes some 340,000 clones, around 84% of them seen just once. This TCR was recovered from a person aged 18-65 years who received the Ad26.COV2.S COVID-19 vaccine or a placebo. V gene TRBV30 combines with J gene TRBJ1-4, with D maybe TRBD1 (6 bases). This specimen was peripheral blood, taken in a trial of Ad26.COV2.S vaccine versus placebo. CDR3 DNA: TGTGCCTGGACCACTTGGGGGGCCCGAAATGAAAAACTGTTTTTT. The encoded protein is CAWTTWGARNEKLFF.